This TCR beta chain was observed in a study of CXCR4 blockade with PD-1 therapy in pancreatic cancer (dated by TCRdb to between 2019 and 2020). Regarding the complete study: The study analyzed resected pancreatic ductal adenocarcinoma using both multiplex immunohistochemistry and TCRbeta immunosequencing, alongside ex vivo slice culture that tested PD-1 and CXCR4 blockade. To look at intratumoral heterogeneity, the researchers TCR-sequenced two geographically distinct regions from each of 6 tumors. General study outcomes and caveats: Because only TCRbeta chains were sequenced, true antigen-specificity overlap of convergent dominant clones was left unconfirmed pending paired alpha-beta single-cell sequencing. Amino acid clone frequency correlated strongly with the number of distinct nucleotide rearrangements encoding it, suggesting convergent selection by common tumor antigens. Tumors had clonal expansion, with a mean productive clonality of around 0.15 compared with around 0.047 in healthy blood, yet clonality showed no correlation with survival.

The immunoSEQ Assay at Adaptive Biotechnologies was used to immunosequence TCRbeta CDR3 regions from the extracted DNA. In the source study's methods: To measure the absolute abundance of each unique TCRbeta CDR3, the sequences were collapsed and filtered. Clonality was defined as 1 minus Pielou's evenness, computed on productive in-frame rearrangements only. Regional overlap was evaluated by tracking the top 100 nucleotide rearrangements across paired samples, and paired versus unrelated samples were compared using the Morisita index. The immunoSEQ Rearrangement Details tool was used to assess convergence of nucleotide rearrangements onto identical amino acid sequences. TCRdb mirrors the immuneACCESS table, restricted to in-frame sequences. Some clones are absent from its copies; in checked studies, under half trace to an unresolved V gene, and the reason for the others is unknown. D and trimming come from the DNA, and the V and J calls and clone size come from that table. The sample contains about 5,000 clones, 50% to 70% of them found a single time. 13% to 15% of the sample comes from the top ten.

The archived tumor blocks were obtained from patients to whom no neoadjuvant therapy had been administered before resection. For the preserved-tissue arm, the study drew on a few dozen surgical resection samples taken from 24 pancreatic ductal adenocarcinoma patients who had not been treated previously. For the resection arm, ten 5-micron curls of FFPE tumor adjacent to the multiplex immunohistochemistry slide were used for DNA extraction. Details on this clone: What antigen it recognizes has not been identified. Base qualities are not provided; no much larger clone lies one nucleotide away.

From V the trimming removes 1 base and from J it removes 5 bases, while the gene matches leave 8 bases of the junction unaccounted for. The CDR3 goes from the cysteine to the phenylalanine over 15 residues. Kept here is only the CDR3 DNA, which spans 45 bases and is read in frame from base 1. The germline V gene provides CDR1 KGHSH and CDR2 LQKENI. The source is a human donor with pancreatic ductal adenocarcinoma. Sequencing was carried out using tumor tissue. The V gene is TRBV18 and the J gene is TRBJ2-7; 7 central nucleotides agree with TRBD2. The CDR3 protein: CASSPRGGGSHEQYF. The DNA reads TGTGCCAGCTCACCACGAGGAGGCGGGAGCCACGAGCAGTACTTC.